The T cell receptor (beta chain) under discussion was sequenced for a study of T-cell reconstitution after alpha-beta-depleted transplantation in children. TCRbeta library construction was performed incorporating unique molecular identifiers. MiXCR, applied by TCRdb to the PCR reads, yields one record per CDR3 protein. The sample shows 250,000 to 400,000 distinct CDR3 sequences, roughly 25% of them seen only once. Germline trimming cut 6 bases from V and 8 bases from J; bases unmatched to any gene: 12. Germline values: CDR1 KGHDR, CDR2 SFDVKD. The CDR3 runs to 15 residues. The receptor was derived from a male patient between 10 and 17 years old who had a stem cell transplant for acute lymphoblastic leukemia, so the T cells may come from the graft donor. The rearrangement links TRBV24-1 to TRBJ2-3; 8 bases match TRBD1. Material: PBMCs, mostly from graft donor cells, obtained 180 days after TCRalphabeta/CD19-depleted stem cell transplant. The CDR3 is CATSLGAGGSGTQYF. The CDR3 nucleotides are TGTGCCACCAGTCTTGGGGCAGGGGGCTCCGGTACGCAGTATTTT.